These 3 T cell receptor beta chains were sequenced from one sample in a study of T cell repertoires in cytomegalovirus infection. Using its own MiXCR run on the reads, TCRdb lists one record per CDR3 protein. The table records roughly 120,000 distinct CDR3 sequences, less than 30% of them present only once. Their antigens are not known. The sequenced sample was CD8+ T cells from cultured PBMCs, obtained from culture after CMV antigen stimulation. These TCRs come from a human donor in good health (CMV status not recorded). Some clones in this sample may be carry-over from other donors' samples.

This clonotype came up many times. The gene calls are TRBV2 and TRBJ2-3; 8 bases are shared with TRBD2. Germline V gene data show CDR1 as SNHLY and CDR2 as FYNNEI. After removal of 8 bases from V and 0 bases from J, the junction contained 4 bases not matched to a gene. This CDR3 has 14 residues. The CDR3 DNA is TGTGCCAGCGGCGGGGGGACTAGCACAGATACGCAGTATTTT. Translating gives CASGGGTSTDTQYF.

This clonotype was observed a single time. V is TRBV20-1 and J is TRBJ2-3, with 11 nucleotides matching TRBD2. CDR1 and CDR2 from the germline V gene are DFQATT and SNEGSKA (reference sequence). J lost 0 bases, V lost 3 bases, and 2 bases had no gene match. The CDR3 totals 15 residues. CDR3 nucleotide sequence: TGCAGTGCTAGTAGGACTAGCGGGAGCACAGATACGCAGTATTTT. Amino acids: CSASRTSGSTDTQYF.

A few counts support this clonotype. This chain uses TRBV27 with TRBJ2-5; TRBD1 matches at 8 bases. The V segment lost 6 bases and the J segment 5 bases; nucleotides outside the gene matches: 11. This CDR3 comprises 15 residues. CDR1 is MNHEY, CDR2 SMNVEV, per germline (reference sequence). CDR3 nucleotide sequence: TGTGCCAGCAGGACAATCAGGGGGCTACGGGAGACCCAGTACTTC. Its protein is CASRTIRGLRETQYF.